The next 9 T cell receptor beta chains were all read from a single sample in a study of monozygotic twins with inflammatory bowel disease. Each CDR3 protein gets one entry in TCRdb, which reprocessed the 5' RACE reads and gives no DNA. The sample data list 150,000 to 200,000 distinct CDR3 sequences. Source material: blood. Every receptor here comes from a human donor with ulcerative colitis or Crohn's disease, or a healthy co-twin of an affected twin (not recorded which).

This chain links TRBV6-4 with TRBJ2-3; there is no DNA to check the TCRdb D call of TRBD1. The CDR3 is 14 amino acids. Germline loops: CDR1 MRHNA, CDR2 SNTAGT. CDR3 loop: CASSAGFGTDTQYF.

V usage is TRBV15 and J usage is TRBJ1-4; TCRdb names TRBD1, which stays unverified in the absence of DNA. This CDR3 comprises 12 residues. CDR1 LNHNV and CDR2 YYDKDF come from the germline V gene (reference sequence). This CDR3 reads CATGDPGRKLFF.

CDR3: CASTSVYGVEAFF. The chain combines TRBV12-3 or TRBV12-4 with TRBJ1-1. This CDR3 has 13 residues.

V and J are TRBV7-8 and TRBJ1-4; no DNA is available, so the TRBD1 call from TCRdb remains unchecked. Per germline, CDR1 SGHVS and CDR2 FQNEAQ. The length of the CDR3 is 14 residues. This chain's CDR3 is CASSLRGKYEKLFF. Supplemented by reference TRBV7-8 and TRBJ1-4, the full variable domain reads GAGVSQSPRYKVAKRGQDVALRCDPISGHVSLFWYQQALGQGPEFLTYFQNEAQLDKSGLPSDRFFAERPEGSVSTLKIQRTQQEDSAVYLCASSLRGKYEKLFFGSGTQLSVL.

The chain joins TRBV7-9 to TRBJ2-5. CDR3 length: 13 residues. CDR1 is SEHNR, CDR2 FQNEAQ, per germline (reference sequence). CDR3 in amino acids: CASSLSGKETQYF.

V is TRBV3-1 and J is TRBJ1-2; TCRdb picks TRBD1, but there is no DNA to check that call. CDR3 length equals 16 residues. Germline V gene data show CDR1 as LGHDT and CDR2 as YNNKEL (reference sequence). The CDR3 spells CASSQGEAGGFYGYTF.

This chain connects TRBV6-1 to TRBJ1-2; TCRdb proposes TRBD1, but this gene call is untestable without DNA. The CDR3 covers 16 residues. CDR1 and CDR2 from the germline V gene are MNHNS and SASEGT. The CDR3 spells CASSPNPGQGNYGYTF.

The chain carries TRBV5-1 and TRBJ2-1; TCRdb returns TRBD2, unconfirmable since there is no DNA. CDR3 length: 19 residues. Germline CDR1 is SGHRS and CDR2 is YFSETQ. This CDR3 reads CASSLKASGRGEIIHEQFF.

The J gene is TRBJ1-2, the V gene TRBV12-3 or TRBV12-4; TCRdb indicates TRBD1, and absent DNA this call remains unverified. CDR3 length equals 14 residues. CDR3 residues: CASRDRASRYGYTF.